This paragraph reports one TCR beta chain. The antigen is not known. The authors loaded about 200 ng DNA, around 32,000 T cell genomes, into sorted-subset replicate PCRs. The repertoire was sequenced with immunoSEQ multiplex PCR; TCRdb's copy has only in-frame clones and lacks some. The sample lists about 2.2 million clones; just under 95% were seen once. The CDR3 covers 16 residues. The germline CDR1 and CDR2 sequences are GTSNPN and SVGIG (reference sequence). V was shortened by 0 bases and J by 4 bases, with 16 bases between the two germline ends. This entry comes from a study of shared clonotypes between healthy human individuals. Findings of the study overall: Generation probabilities were higher for clonotypes shared across all four sorted-subset donors than for unshared ones.

Terminally differentiated effector memory CD45RA+ cells were excluded by CCR7 positive selection of CD45RO-negative cells. Specimen: naive CD8+ T cells from PBMCs. The rearrangement links TRBV30 to TRBJ2-1; D possibly uses TRBD1 or TRBD2 (6 bases each). The TCR originated in a man younger than 35 in good health. Some clones in this sample may be carry-over from other donors' samples. The CDR3 reads CAWSVWGRRDYNEQFF. CDR3 nucleotides: TGTGCCTGGAGTGTATGGGGGCGGCGGGATTACAATGAGCAGTTCTTC.